These 2 T cell receptor beta chains were sequenced from one sample in a study of T cells in Graves' hyperthyroidism and ophthalmopathy. RNA transcripts were the template for amplifying TCR beta CDR3 regions. The study used the HTBI primer set for a first-round RT-PCR of the TCR CDR3. One entry per CDR3 protein results from TCRdb running MiXCR on the multiplex PCR reads. The sample lists about 380,000 distinct CDR3 sequences; roughly 12% were seen once. The sample taken for sequencing was blood. The origin of the receptors is a man aged 30 to 45 with Graves' hyperthyroidism that later progressed to Graves' ophthalmopathy.

This clonotype was counted many times. CDR3 DNA sequence: TGTGCCAGCAGTTTAGACGGGGGTTTTAACTATGGCTACACCTTC. Translation: CASSLDGGFNYGYTF. The chain is built from TRBV12-3 or TRBV12-4 and TRBJ1-2; possible D gene TRBD1, 5 bases. The CDR3 loop spans 15 amino acids. Between the trimmed V and J ends, which lost 1 base and 1 base, there was a span of 10 bases.

This clonotype was seen a handful of times. The rearrangement uses TRBV29-1 and TRBJ1-1, with D possibly matching TRBD1 (6 bases). Germline CDR1 SQVTM, CDR2 ANQGSEA. The germline V and J ends were trimmed by 5 bases and 7 bases, with 23 bases remaining between them. The CDR3 sequence is 15 residues long. Here the CDR3 reads CSVPRTTGPTFEAFF. The CDR3 DNA sequence: TGCAGCGTTCCCCGCACGACAGGCCCGACTTTTGAAGCTTTCTTT. Full variable domain (remainder filled in from reference TRBV29-1 and TRBJ1-1): SAVISQKPSRDICQRGTSLTIQCQVDSQVTMMFWYRQQPGQSLTLIATANQGSEATYESGFVIDKFPISRPNLTFSTLTVSNMSPEDSSIYLCSVPRTTGPTFEAFFGQGTRLTVV.